One T cell receptor (beta chain) is described in this entry. The antigen is undetermined. This entry comes from a study of shared clonotypes between healthy human individuals. Sequenced by immunoSEQ multiplex PCR; TCRdb stores in-frame clones only, minus some. The table includes some 2,000,000 clones, around 95% detected once. CDR3 length: 14 residues. With 4 bases removed from V and 3 bases from J, the gap between germline ends came to 13 bases. Germline V lookup: CDR1 MGHRA, CDR2 YSYEKL. Study observations and caveats: Sorted-subset samples were not fully sequenced, rarefaction indicated.

Negatively enriched CD4+ T cells were divided by CD45RA into naive and memory. This sequence joins TRBV4-1 and TRBJ2-7; D remains ambiguous. Sequenced input: naive CD4+ T cells sorted from blood. Subset here: CD45RA+ positively selected. The sequence was obtained from a man aged 18 to 30 in good health. The CDR3 reads CASSPGPPVYEQYF. The CDR3, as DNA: TGCGCCAGCAGCCCGGGCCCCCCTGTCTACGAGCAGTACTTC.